The source of this TCR beta chain is a study of T cell repertoires in cytomegalovirus infection. Study-level background: The authors used CMV epitopes that were HLA-C-restricted (recently identified) and HLA-B-restricted (well studied).

The CDR3 contains 14 residues. With V trimmed by 5 bases and J by 2 bases, 9 bases remained unmatched. Germline CDR1 DFQATT, CDR2 SNEGSKA (reference sequence). As to this clonotype: Its antigen is not known.

Study-wide points: HLA-C-restricted CMV clonotypes gave the most frequent clonotype in two of eight donors.

A single record per CDR3 protein comes from TCRdb applying MiXCR to the reads. The data show roughly 920,000 distinct CDR3 sequences, around 32% seen once. The TCR sequence derives from a human donor in good health (CMV status not recorded). Some clones in this sample may be carry-over from other donors' samples. This material consisted of cultured CD8+ T cells from PBMCs, taken from culture after CMV antigen stimulation. V usage is TRBV20-1 and J usage is TRBJ2-7, with 7 bases aligning to TRBD1. The CDR3: CSASNRDRAYEQYF. Here the CDR3 DNA reads TGCAGTGCTTCAAACCGGGACAGAGCCTACGAGCAGTACTTC.